The T cell receptor (beta chain) described here comes from a study of blood T cell repertoires in COVID-19 (dated by TCRdb to 2018 to 2021). Turning to the overall study: Samples covering the acute and convalescent phases of COVID-19 were provided by collaborators in the United States, Italy and Spain. The material from the prospective study consisted of cDNA or gDNA derived from T cells, B-cell-depleted T cells, or PBMCs. Samples came from the ongoing ImmuneRACE study (first 160 participants) plus 1,254 subjects from 6 global collaborators. The repertoires were released in a freely available public database intended as a resource for research on the immune response to SARS-CoV-2. Nearly every sample came with metadata listing a de-identified subject ID, COVID-19 status, age in years and sex. HLA class I and class II types, where available, came from metadata supplied by the sample provider rather than from assay-based typing. Subjects who had been exposed to COVID-19, were actively infected with it, or had recovered from it provided the deeply sampled blood TCRbeta repertoires that made up the dataset.

Notes on this clone: Its target antigen remains unknown. Qualities for individual bases were not recorded, and no much larger clone is one base off.

Whole blood was collected in K2EDTA tubes by collaborating institutions according to the institutions' own protocols. Collaborator samples were shipped for TCRbeta analysis as frozen whole blood, isolated PBMCs, or DNA extracted from either sample type. TCRbeta CDR3 regions were amplified from genomic DNA by means of the immunoSEQ Assay, a bias-controlled multiplex PCR. Per the source publication's procedure: The number of nucleated cells in each sample was estimated from the amplification of reference gene primers within the assay. To quantify the absolute abundance of each unique TCRbeta CDR3 rearrangement, sequence reads were collapsed and filtered. For each sample, productive Simpson clonality was calculated as the square root of Simpson's diversity index across productive rearrangements. Drawn from immuneACCESS, this table holds only the in-frame rearrangements with V and J called that TCRdb kept. Clones are partly lost; checked studies trace under half to an unresolved V gene and leave the rest unexplained. Clonal size and the V and J genes are those of that table, whereas D and trimming came from the DNA. Recorded for this sample are 93,000 or so clones; roughly nine tenths of them occurred a single time. The ten top clones hold 15% to 20% of the sample.

The study at large found these results: Clinical and demographic metadata were provided uncurated, with the amount varying by source and participant.

For CDR1 and CDR2, the germline V gene lists SGHTA and FQGNSA. The CDR3 starts with the cysteine, ends with the phenylalanine, and has 13 residues. The entry retains the CDR3 DNA only, 39 bases that are in frame from base 1. At the junction V is shortened by 2 bases and J by 2 bases, with 6 bases in between. Material for sequencing was peripheral blood. The sequence derives from an elderly woman in a cohort sampled during active COVID-19. Rearrangement joined TRBV7-2 to TRBJ1-2, with no reliable assignment of the D segment. Here is the DNA: TGTGCCAGCAGCTTACGGTTGAACTATGGCTACACCTTC. Its translation is CASSLRLNYGYTF. Where the CDR3 stops, the reference TRBV7-2 and TRBJ1-2 genes take over; the full variable domain is GAGVSQSPSNKVTEKGKDVELRCDPISGHTALYWYRQSLGQGLEFLIYFQGNSAPDKSGLPSDRFSAERTGGSVSTLTIQRTQQEDSAVYLCASSLRLNYGYTFGSGTRLTVV.